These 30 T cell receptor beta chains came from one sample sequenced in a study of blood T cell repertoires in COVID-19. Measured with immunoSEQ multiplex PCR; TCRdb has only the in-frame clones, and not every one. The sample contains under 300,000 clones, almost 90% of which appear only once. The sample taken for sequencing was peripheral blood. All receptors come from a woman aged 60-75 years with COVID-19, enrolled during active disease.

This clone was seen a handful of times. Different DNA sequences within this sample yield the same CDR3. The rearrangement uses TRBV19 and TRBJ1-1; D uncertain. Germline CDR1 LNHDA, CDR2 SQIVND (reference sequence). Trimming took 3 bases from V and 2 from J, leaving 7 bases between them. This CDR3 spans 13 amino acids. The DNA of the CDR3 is TGTGCCAGTAGTATTCGGGGAAACACTGAAGCTTTCTTT. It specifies CASSIRGNTEAFF.

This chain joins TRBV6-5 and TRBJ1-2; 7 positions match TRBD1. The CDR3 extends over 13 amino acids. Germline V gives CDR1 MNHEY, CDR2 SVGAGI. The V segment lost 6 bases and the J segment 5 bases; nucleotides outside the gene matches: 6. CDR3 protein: CASRRQGGYGYTF. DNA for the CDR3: TGTGCCAGCAGGAGACAGGGCGGGTATGGCTACACCTTC.

The CDR3 sequence is CASSRNRDRRSGNTIYF. The CDR3 DNA sequence: TGTGCCAGCAGCCGAAACAGGGATAGGCGGTCTGGAAACACCATATATTTT. This sequence joins TRBV4-2 and TRBJ1-3, with D perhaps TRBD1 (6 bases). This CDR3 contains 17 residues. In germline, CDR1 is LGHNA, CDR2 YNFKEQ. V dropped 4 bases and J dropped 1 base, with 17 bases sitting between them.

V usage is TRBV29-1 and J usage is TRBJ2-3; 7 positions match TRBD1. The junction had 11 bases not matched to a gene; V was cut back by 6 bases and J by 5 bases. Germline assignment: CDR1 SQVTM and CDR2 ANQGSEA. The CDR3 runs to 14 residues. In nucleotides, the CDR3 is TGCAGCGTGGCCCCGACTGCAGGGGGAGATACGCAGTATTTT. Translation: CSVAPTAGGDTQYF.

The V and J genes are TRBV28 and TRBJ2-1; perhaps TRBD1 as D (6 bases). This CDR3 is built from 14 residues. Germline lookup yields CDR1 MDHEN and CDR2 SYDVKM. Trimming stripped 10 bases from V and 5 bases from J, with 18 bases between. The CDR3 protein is CAIQGPTPHNEQFF. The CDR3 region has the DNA TGTGCCATACAGGGCCCCACACCCCACAATGAGCAGTTCTTC.

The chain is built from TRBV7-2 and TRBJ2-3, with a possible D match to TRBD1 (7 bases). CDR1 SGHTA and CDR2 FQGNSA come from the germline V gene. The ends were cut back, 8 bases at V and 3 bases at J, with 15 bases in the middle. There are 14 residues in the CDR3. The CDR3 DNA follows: TGTGCCAGCGCAACCAGGGGGAGGACAGATACGCAGTATTTT. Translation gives CASATRGRTDTQYF.

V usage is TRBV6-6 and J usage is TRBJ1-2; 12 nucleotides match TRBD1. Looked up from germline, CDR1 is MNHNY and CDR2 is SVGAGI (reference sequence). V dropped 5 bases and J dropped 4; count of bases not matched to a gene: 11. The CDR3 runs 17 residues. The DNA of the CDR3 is TGTGCCAGCAGTCCTAGCTCGGGACAGGGGGCTATCTATGGCTACACCTTC. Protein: CASSPSSGQGAIYGYTF.

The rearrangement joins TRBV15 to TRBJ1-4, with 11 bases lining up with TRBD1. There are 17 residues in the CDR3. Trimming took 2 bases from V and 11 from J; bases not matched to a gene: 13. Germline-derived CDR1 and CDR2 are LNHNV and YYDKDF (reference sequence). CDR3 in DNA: TGTGCCACCAGCAGATTACTCTCCGGGACAGGGGGTCAGAAACTGTTTTTT. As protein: CATSRLLSGTGGQKLFF. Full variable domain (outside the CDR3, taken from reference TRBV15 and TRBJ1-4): DAMVIQNPRYQVTQFGKPVTLSCSQTLNHNVMYWYQQKSSQAPKLLFHYYDKDFNNEADTPDNFQSRRPNTSFCFLDIRSPGLGDTAMYLCATSRLLSGTGGQKLFFGSGTQLSVL.

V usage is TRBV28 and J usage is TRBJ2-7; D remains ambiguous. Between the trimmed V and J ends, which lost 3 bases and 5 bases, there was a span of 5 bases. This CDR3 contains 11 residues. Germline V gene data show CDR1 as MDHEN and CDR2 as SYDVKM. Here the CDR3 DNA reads TGTGCCAGCAGTTTCCAAAACGAGCAGTACTTC. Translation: CASSFQNEQYF.

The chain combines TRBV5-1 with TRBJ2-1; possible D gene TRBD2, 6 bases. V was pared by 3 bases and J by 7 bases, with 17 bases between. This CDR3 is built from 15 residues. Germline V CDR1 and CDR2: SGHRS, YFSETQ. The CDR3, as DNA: TGCGCCAGCAGCTCTGACTTGGGGGACTGGAATGAGCAGTTCTTC. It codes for CASSSDLGDWNEQFF.

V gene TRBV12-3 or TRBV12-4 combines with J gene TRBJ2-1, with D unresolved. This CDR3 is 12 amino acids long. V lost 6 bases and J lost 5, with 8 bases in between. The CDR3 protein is CASSRPNNEQFF. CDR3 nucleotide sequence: TGTGCCAGCAGCCGTCCTAACAATGAGCAGTTCTTC.

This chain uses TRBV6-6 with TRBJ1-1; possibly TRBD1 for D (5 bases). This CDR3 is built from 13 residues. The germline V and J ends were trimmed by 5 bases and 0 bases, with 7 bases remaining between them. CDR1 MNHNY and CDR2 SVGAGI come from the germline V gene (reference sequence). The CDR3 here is CASSKQVNTEAFF. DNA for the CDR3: TGTGCCAGCAGTAAACAGGTGAACACTGAAGCTTTCTTT.

The CDR3 is CASSPGQGPPGELFF. CDR3 in DNA: TGTGCCAGCAGCCCCGGACAGGGCCCCCCCGGGGAGCTGTTTTTT. The chain couples TRBV3-1 (or the pseudogene TRBV3-2) to TRBJ2-2; 8 bases align to TRBD1. Germline CDR1 LGHDT, CDR2 YNNKEL (reference sequence). After removal of 4 bases from V and 6 bases from J, the junction contained 7 bases not matched to a gene. CDR3 size: 15 residues.

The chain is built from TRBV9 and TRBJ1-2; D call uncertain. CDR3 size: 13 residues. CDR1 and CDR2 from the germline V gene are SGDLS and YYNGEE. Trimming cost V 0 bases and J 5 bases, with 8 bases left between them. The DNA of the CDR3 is TGTGCCAGCAGCGTAGAACGGGGTTATGGCTACACCTTC. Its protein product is CASSVERGYGYTF.

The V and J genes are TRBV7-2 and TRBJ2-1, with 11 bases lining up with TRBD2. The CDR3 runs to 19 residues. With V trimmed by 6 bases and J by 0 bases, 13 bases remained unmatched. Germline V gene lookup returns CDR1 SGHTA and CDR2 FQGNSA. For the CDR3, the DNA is TGTGCCAGCAGGAACAGGGGGACTAGCGGATCTAGCTCCTACAATGAGCAGTTCTTC. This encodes CASRNRGTSGSSSYNEQFF.

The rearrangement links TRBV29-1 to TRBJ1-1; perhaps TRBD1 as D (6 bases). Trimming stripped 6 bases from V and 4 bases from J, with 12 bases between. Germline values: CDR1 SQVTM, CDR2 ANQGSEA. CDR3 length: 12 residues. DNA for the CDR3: TGCAGCGTGGCAGGGGTTAGCACTGAAGCTTTCTTT. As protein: CSVAGVSTEAFF.

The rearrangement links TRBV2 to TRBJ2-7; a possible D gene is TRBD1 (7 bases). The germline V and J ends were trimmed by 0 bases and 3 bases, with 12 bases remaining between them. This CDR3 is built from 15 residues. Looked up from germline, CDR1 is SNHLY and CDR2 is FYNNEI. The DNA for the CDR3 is TGTGCCAGCAGTGAAGCTTTCCAGGGGGGCTACGAGCAGTACTTC. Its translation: CASSEAFQGGYEQYF.

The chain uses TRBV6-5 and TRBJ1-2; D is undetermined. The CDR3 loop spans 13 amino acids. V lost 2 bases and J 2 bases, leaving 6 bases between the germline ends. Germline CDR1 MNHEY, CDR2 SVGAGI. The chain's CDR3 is CASSYGGNYGYTF. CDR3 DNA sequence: TGTGCCAGCAGTTACGGAGGGAACTATGGCTACACCTTC.

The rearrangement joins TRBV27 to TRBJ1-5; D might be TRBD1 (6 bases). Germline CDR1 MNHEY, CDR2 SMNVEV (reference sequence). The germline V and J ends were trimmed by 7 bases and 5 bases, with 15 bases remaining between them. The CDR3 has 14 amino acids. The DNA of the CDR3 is TGTGCCAGCAACCAACAGGGAAGCCATCAGCCCCAGCATTTT. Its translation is CASNQQGSHQPQHF.

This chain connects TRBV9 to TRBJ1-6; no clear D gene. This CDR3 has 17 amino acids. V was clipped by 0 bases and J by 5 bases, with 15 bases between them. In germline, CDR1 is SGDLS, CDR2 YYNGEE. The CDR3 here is CASSVEVRLTNNSPLHF. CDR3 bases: TGTGCCAGCAGCGTAGAGGTACGGCTGACTAATAATTCACCCCTCCACTTT.

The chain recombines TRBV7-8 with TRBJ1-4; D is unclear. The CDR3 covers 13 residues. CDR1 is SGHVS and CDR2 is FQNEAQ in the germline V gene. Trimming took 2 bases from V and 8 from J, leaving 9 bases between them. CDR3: CASSLLGSEKLFF. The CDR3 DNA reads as TGTGCCAGCAGCTTATTGGGCAGCGAAAAACTGTTTTTT.

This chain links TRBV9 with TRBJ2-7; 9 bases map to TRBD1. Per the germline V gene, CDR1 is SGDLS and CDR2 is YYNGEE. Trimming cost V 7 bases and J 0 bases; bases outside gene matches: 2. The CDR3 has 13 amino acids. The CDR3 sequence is CASGTGSSYEQYF. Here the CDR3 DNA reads TGTGCCAGCGGGACAGGGAGCTCCTACGAGCAGTACTTC.

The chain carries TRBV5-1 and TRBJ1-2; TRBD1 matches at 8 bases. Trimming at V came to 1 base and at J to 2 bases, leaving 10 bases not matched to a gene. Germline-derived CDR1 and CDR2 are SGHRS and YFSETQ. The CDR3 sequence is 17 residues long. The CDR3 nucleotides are TGCGCCAGCAGCTTGTATTTTTCGACAGGGGCAAACTATGGCTACACCTTC. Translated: CASSLYFSTGANYGYTF. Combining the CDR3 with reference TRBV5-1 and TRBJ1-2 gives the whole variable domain KAGVTQTPRYLIKTRGQQVTLSCSPISGHRSVSWYQQTPGQGLQFLFEYFSETQRNKGNFPGRFSGRQFSNSRSEMNVSTLELGDSALYLCASSLYFSTGANYGYTFGSGTRLTVV.

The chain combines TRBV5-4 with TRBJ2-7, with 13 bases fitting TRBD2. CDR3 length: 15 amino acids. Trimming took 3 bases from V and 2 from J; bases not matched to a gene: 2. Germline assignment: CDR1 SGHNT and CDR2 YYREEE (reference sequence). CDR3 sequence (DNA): TGTGCCAGCAGCTCGGGACTAGCGGGGACCTACGAGCAGTACTTC. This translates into CASSSGLAGTYEQYF.

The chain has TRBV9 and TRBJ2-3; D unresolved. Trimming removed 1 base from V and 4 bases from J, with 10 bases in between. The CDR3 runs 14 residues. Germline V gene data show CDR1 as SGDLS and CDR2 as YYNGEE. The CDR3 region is CASSVRSIPDTQYF. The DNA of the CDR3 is TGTGCCAGCAGCGTACGGTCAATTCCAGATACGCAGTATTTT.

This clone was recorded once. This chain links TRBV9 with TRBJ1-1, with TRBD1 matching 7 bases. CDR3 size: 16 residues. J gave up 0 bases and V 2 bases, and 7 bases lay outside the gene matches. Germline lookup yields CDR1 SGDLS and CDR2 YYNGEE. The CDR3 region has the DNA TGTGCCAGCAGCGTTCTTGCCGGACAGGTGAACACTGAAGCTTTCTTT. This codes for CASSVLAGQVNTEAFF.

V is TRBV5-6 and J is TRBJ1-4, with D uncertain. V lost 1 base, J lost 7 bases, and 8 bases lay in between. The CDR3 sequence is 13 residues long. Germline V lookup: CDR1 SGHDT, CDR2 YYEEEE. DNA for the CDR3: TGTGCCAGCAGCTTGTCAACTTCTGAAAAACTGTTTTTT. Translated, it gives CASSLSTSEKLFF. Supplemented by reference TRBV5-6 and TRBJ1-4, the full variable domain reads DAGVTQSPTHLIKTRGQQVTLRCSPKSGHDTVSWYQQALGQGPQFIFQYYEEEERQRGNFPDRFSGHQFPNYSSELNVNALLLGDSALYLCASSLSTSEKLFFGSGTQLSVL.

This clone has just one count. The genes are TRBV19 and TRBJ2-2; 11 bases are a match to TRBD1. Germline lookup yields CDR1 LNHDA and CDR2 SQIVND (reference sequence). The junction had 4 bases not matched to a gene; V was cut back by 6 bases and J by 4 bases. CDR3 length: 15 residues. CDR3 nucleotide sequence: TGTGCCAGTAGGGACAGGGGGCTGCGCACCGGGGAGCTGTTTTTT. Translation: CASRDRGLRTGELFF.

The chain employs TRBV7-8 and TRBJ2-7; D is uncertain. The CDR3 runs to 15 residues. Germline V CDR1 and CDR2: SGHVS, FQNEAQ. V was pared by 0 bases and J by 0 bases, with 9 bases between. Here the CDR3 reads CASSLALHGSYEQYF. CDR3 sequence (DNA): TGTGCCAGCAGCTTAGCGCTCCACGGCTCCTACGAGCAGTACTTC.

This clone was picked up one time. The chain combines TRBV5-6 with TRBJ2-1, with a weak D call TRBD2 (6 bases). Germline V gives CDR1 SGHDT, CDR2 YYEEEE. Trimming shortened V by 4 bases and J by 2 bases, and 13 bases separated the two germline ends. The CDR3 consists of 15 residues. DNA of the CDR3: TGTGCCAGCAGCCTCGGACTAACTACCTACAATGAGCAGTTCTTC. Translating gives CASSLGLTTYNEQFF.